Below are 17 T cell receptor beta chains sequenced from a single sample in a study of cytomegalovirus exposure and HLA in healthy donors. A multiplex PCR was run with 60 Vbeta primers and 13 Jbeta primers. Clones were read by immunoSEQ multiplex PCR, and TCRdb kept only the in-frame ones, dropping some. The sample table sets out over 65,000 clones. The sample consisted of PBMCs. The receptors derive from a woman in her 30s in good health and CMV-seronegative.

This chain uses TRBV18 with TRBJ2-7, with D possibly being TRBD2 (6 bases). V lost 5 bases and J 2 bases, leaving 13 bases between the germline ends. The length of the CDR3 is 14 residues. From germline, CDR1 is KGHSH and CDR2 LQKENI. The CDR3 DNA follows: TGTGCCAGCTCAGTTCAAGGGAGGACCTACGAGCAGTACTTC. Translated, it gives CASSVQGRTYEQYF.

The V and J genes are TRBV7-9 and TRBJ1-4; TRBD1 matches 10 bases. The CDR3 runs 16 residues. Unmatched junction bases numbered 8, after V lost 2 bases and J lost 8 bases. Germline V gives CDR1 SEHNR, CDR2 FQNEAQ (reference sequence). This CDR3 reads CASSLTRTGGGEKLFF. CDR3 nucleotides: TGTGCCAGCAGCTTAACAAGGACAGGGGGTGGCGAAAAACTGTTTTTT.

The chain is built from TRBV27 and TRBJ1-1, with 8 bases lining up with TRBD1. This CDR3 has 16 amino acids. CDR1 and CDR2 from the germline V gene are MNHEY and SMNVEV (reference sequence). The V gene end was trimmed by 1 base and the J gene end by 5 bases; junction bases not matched to a gene: 9. The CDR3 coding sequence is TGTGCCAGCAGTTTATACGGCCCCGACAGGGGTACTGAAGCTTTCTTT. It is translated as CASSLYGPDRGTEAFF.

The chain is built from TRBV18 and TRBJ1-1; D may be TRBD1 (5 bases). CDR3 length: 13 amino acids. CDR1 is KGHSH and CDR2 is LQKENI in the germline V gene. The V end was cut by 4 bases, the J end by 1 base, with 7 bases between. The CDR3 region is CASSRRENTEAFF. CDR3 DNA: TGTGCCAGCTCACGCAGGGAGAACACTGAAGCTTTCTTT.

This rearrangement joins TRBV6-6 to TRBJ2-7; 12 positions agree with TRBD2. CDR1 and CDR2 from the germline V gene are MNHNY and SVGAGI (reference sequence). The CDR3 loop spans 14 amino acids. Trimming removed 5 bases from V and 5 bases from J; junction bases left unmatched: 4. The CDR3 is CASSRLAGDHEQYF. The CDR3, as DNA: TGTGCCAGCAGTCGACTAGCGGGAGACCACGAGCAGTACTTC.

Here the CDR3 reads CASSSREGVGETQYF. CDR3 nucleotides: TGTGCCAGCAGCTCCAGGGAAGGGGTCGGAGAGACCCAGTACTTC. The gene calls are TRBV11-1 and TRBJ2-5; possibly TRBD1 for D (5 bases). Germline loops: CDR1 SGHAT, CDR2 FQDESV (reference sequence). This CDR3 comprises 15 residues. V gave up 4 bases and J gave up 4 bases, with 16 bases separating them.

The chain carries TRBV6-1 and TRBJ2-2; D is unclear. Germline V gives CDR1 MNHNS, CDR2 SASEGT. Deletions cut 7 bases from V and 2 bases from J, with 11 bases between. The CDR3 extends over 14 amino acids. CDR3 sequence reads: CASNMGFNTGELFF. The CDR3 nucleotides are TGTGCCAGCAATATGGGCTTTAACACCGGGGAGCTGTTTTTT.

V usage is TRBV19 and J usage is TRBJ1-4; 7 bases map to TRBD1. Germline loops: CDR1 LNHDA, CDR2 SQIVND (reference sequence). The CDR3 is made up of 14 amino acids. The V and J ends lost 6 bases and 14 bases, in that order; junction bases with no gene match: 15. The CDR3 reads CASRIKATGAVLFF. The CDR3 nucleotides are TGTGCCAGTAGAATCAAAGCCACAGGGGCCGTTCTGTTTTTT.

This rearrangement joins TRBV5-1 to TRBJ2-7; D is unresolved. CDR3 length equals 14 residues. Trimming pared 0 bases from V and 6 bases from J, leaving 13 bases between. Germline CDR1 reads SGHRS; CDR2 reads YFSETQ. CDR3 coding DNA: TGCGCCAGCAGCTTGGAAAGTCCTACGTTCGAGCAGTACTTC. This codes for CASSLESPTFEQYF.

The chain recombines TRBV9 with TRBJ2-1; 8 bases match TRBD1. Germline V gene lookup returns CDR1 SGDLS and CDR2 YYNGEE. With V trimmed by 0 bases and J by 8 bases, 7 bases remained unmatched. The CDR3 covers 15 residues. CDR3 DNA sequence: TGTGCCAGCAGCGTAGTGCCGGACAGGGTACATGAGCAGTTCTTC. It is translated as CASSVVPDRVHEQFF.

The V and J genes are TRBV30 and TRBJ2-7, with 7 bases that match TRBD1. V was pared by 6 bases and J by 2 bases, with 4 bases of the junction left unmatched. Germline V gives CDR1 GTSNPN, CDR2 SVGIG (reference sequence). This CDR3 is built from 12 residues. CDR3 loop: CACTTGPYEQYF. For the CDR3, the DNA is TGTGCCTGTACGACAGGGCCCTACGAGCAGTACTTC.

The rearrangement joins TRBV6-1 to TRBJ1-6; possible D gene TRBD1, 5 bases. Trimming left V 3 bases short and J 9 bases short, with 12 bases between. This CDR3 has 14 amino acids. Looked up from germline, CDR1 is MNHNS and CDR2 is SASEGT. This CDR3 is CASSDRVFGSPLHF. The CDR3 region has the DNA TGTGCCAGCAGTGACAGGGTATTCGGTTCACCCCTCCACTTT.

Of note for this clone: Other DNA sequences in this specimen translate into the identical CDR3. The rearrangement uses TRBV7-2 and TRBJ2-7; tentative D call: TRBD1 (7 bases). This CDR3 spans 13 amino acids. V dropped 5 bases and J dropped 7 bases, with 15 bases sitting between them. CDR1 and CDR2 (germline): SGHTA, FQGNSA. The CDR3 loop is CASSPEGAREQYF. The CDR3 DNA follows: TGTGCCAGCAGCCCGGAGGGGGCGAGAGAGCAGTACTTC.

V gene TRBV20-1 combines with J gene TRBJ1-2; a weak D match, TRBD1 (5 bases). The V end lost 1 base, the J end lost 9 bases, and 9 bases lay between the germline ends. CDR1 and CDR2 from the germline V gene are DFQATT and SNEGSKA (reference sequence). The CDR3 loop spans 11 amino acids. CDR3 protein: CSARVRASYTF. The DNA for the CDR3 is TGCAGTGCTAGAGTCAGGGCGAGCTACACCTTC.

The chain joins TRBV19 to TRBJ1-5; 9 positions agree with TRBD1. Per the germline V gene, CDR1 is LNHDA and CDR2 is SQIVND (reference sequence). V shed 4 bases and J 6 bases; nucleotides not matched to a gene: 4. The CDR3 sequence is 14 residues long. Here the CDR3 DNA reads TGTGCCAGTAGTAGACAGGGGGTTATTCAGCCCCAGCATTTT. Protein: CASSRQGVIQPQHF.

The chain is built from TRBV10-3 and TRBJ1-2, with 8 bases fitting TRBD1. Germline CDR1 and CDR2: ENHRY and SYGVKD. The CDR3 is made up of 12 amino acids. Losses at the gene ends were 6 bases for V and 8 bases for J; bases not matched to a gene: 5. CDR3 loop: CAISPDRAGYTF. The CDR3 DNA reads as TGTGCCATCAGCCCGGACAGGGCCGGCTACACCTTC.

The chain uses TRBV7-9 and TRBJ1-3, with 8 bases that match TRBD1. CDR1 and CDR2 from the germline V gene are SEHNR and FQNEAQ (reference sequence). Trimming removed 4 bases from V and 8 bases from J; junction bases left unmatched: 10. The CDR3 is made up of 15 amino acids. CDR3 loop: CASSSTVLGQDTIYF. The CDR3 DNA follows: TGTGCCAGCAGCTCGACAGTGTTGGGACAGGACACCATATATTTT.